The clone carrying this T cell receptor beta chain was observed a few times. These data come from a study of blood T cell repertoires in COVID-19. Study information: Sites in the United States, Italy and Spain provided acute and convalescent COVID-19 samples. Nucleic acid was either cDNA or gDNA, and it came from T cells, B-cell-depleted T cells, or PBMCs.

As processed by the authors: From reference gene primer amplification, estimates of nucleated cell counts were derived. Assay used: immunoSEQ multiplex PCR; TCRdb lists only in-frame clones, some missing. V and J calls and clone size are as listed in that table; D and trimming were resolved from the DNA. The sample has roughly 120,000 clones, more than 70% seen once. Specimen: peripheral blood. This sequence originates from a human donor in a cohort sampled during active COVID-19.

In DNA form, the CDR3 reads TGTGCCAGCAGCTTGGCGGGGGAAGCCTACGAGCAGTACTTC. It encodes CASSLAGEAYEQYF. V and J are TRBV5-4 and TRBJ2-7; D may be TRBD2 (6 bases). Germline loops: CDR1 SGHNT, CDR2 YYREEE (reference sequence). V was clipped by 0 bases and J by 2 bases, with 9 bases between them. This CDR3 has 14 amino acids. The entire variable domain, with the rest obtained from reference TRBV5-4 and TRBJ2-7, is as follows: ETGVTQSPTHLIKTRGQQVTLRCSSQSGHNTVSWYQQALGQGPQFIFQYYREEENGRGNFPPRFSGLQFPNYSSELNVNALELDDSALYLCASSLAGEAYEQYFGPGTRLTVT.